Shown below are 27 T cell receptor beta chains from a single sample sequenced in a study of blood T cell repertoires in COVID-19. This table comes from immunoSEQ multiplex PCR, and its TCRdb copy is limited to in-frame clones, with some not included. Here the sample spans approximately 210,000 clones, over 75% being singletons. The material sequenced was peripheral blood. Receptors were obtained from a man between 35 and 55 years old with active or convalescent COVID-19.

This chain uses TRBV15 with TRBJ1-2; weak D call: TRBD1 (5 bases). V was pared by 1 base and J by 1 base, with 13 bases between. The CDR3 totals 16 residues. Per germline, CDR1 LNHNV and CDR2 YYDKDF (reference sequence). The CDR3: CATSRALTDINYGYTF. DNA for the CDR3: TGTGCCACCAGCAGAGCCCTGACAGACATTAACTATGGCTACACCTTC.

This chain uses TRBV19 with TRBJ2-2, with unresolved D. The CDR3 length is 13 residues. CDR1 is LNHDA and CDR2 is SQIVND in the germline V gene (reference sequence). Trimming took 5 bases from V and 0 from J, leaving 4 bases between them. In DNA, the CDR3 is TGTGCCAGTAGTGTTACGAACACCGGGGAGCTGTTTTTT. This gives the protein CASSVTNTGELFF. Full variable domain (remainder filled in from reference TRBV19 and TRBJ2-2): DGGITQSPKYLFRKEGQNVTLSCEQNLNHDAMYWYRQDPGQGLRLIYYSQIVNDFQKGDIAEGYSVSREKKESFPLTVTSAQKNPTAFYLCASSVTNTGELFFGEGSRLTVL.

The rearrangement uses TRBV5-4 and TRBJ1-2, with 7 nucleotides matching TRBD1. V lost 1 base, J lost 6 bases, and 3 bases stayed unmatched. The germline V gene has CDR1 SGHNT and CDR2 YYREEE (reference sequence). The CDR3 extends over 13 amino acids. Here the CDR3 reads CASSLTGDDGYTF. The DNA of the CDR3 is TGTGCCAGCAGCTTGACAGGGGACGATGGCTACACCTTC.

The chain combines TRBV10-2 with TRBJ2-1, with a possible D match to TRBD2 (6 bases). This CDR3 has 15 residues. Germline CDR1 reads WSHSY; CDR2 reads SAAADI. V was trimmed by 4 bases and J by 6 bases, leaving 16 bases between them. CDR3 in amino acids: CASSVDGGGINEQFF. The CDR3 nucleotides read TGCGCCAGCAGTGTCGACGGGGGAGGCATCAATGAGCAGTTCTTC.

This chain connects TRBV4-1 to TRBJ1-2, with D perhaps TRBD1 (5 bases). V lost 1 base, J lost 7 bases, and 16 bases lay in between. Germline V gives CDR1 MGHRA, CDR2 YSYEKL. The CDR3 spans 15 residues. The DNA for the CDR3 is TGCGCCAGCAGCCAAGTGCGAGACAGCGGGGGTGGCTACACCTTC. This sequence encodes CASSQVRDSGGGYTF.

This chain joins TRBV5-4 and TRBJ1-2; 9 bases match TRBD1. V was pared by 4 bases and J by 8 bases, with 18 bases of the junction left unmatched. This CDR3 comprises 17 residues. CDR1 and CDR2 from the germline V gene are SGHNT and YYREEE (reference sequence). The CDR3 spells CASSPTGGAKTQRGYTF. The CDR3 DNA reads TGTGCCAGCAGCCCAACAGGGGGCGCGAAAACTCAACGGGGCTACACCTTC.

J is TRBJ1-2 and V is TRBV12-3 or TRBV12-4, with 7 bases aligning to TRBD1. The CDR3 is 13 residues long. Trimming took 6 bases from V and 6 from J; bases not matched to a gene: 7. The DNA of the CDR3 is TGTGCCAGCAGCATACAGGGGATCCATGGCTACACCTTC. Translation gives CASSIQGIHGYTF.

This rearrangement joins TRBV27 to TRBJ1-5, with no clear D. Germline V gene sequence: CDR1 MNHEY, CDR2 SMNVEV (reference sequence). CDR3 length: 15 amino acids. Trimming shortened V by 6 bases and J by 3 bases, and 15 bases separated the two germline ends. The chain's CDR3 is CASRLSFSANQPQHF. For the CDR3, the DNA is TGTGCCAGCAGGCTCTCATTCAGCGCCAATCAGCCCCAGCATTTT.

The chain is built from TRBV5-6 and TRBJ1-2, with D possibly TRBD1 on 6 matching bases. This CDR3 is built from 14 residues. Germline assignment: CDR1 SGHDT and CDR2 YYEEEE. V was trimmed by 2 bases and J by 2 bases, leaving 10 bases between them. The CDR3, as DNA: TGTGCCAGCAGCTTTCCAGGGGTAAACTATGGCTACACCTTC. It yields the protein CASSFPGVNYGYTF.

This sequence joins TRBV27 and TRBJ2-1, with 11 positions matching TRBD1. V dropped 4 bases and J dropped 5; count of bases not matched to a gene: 7. The CDR3 totals 16 residues. The germline V gene has CDR1 MNHEY and CDR2 SMNVEV (reference sequence). The CDR3 region is CASSSLPGQGDNEQFF. The CDR3 DNA reads as TGTGCCAGCAGTTCATTACCGGGACAGGGGGACAATGAGCAGTTCTTC.

The chain links TRBV7-3 to TRBJ1-2, with D possibly matching TRBD1 (6 bases). CDR3 size: 14 residues. The V end was cut by 7 bases, the J end by 7 bases, with 19 bases between. Germline values: CDR1 SGHTA, CDR2 FQGTGA. For the CDR3, the DNA is TGTGCCAGCAACAACAGGGTGGAACAAACTGGCTACACCTTC. Residues: CASNNRVEQTGYTF.

This rearrangement joins TRBV7-3 to TRBJ2-3; 8 bases agree with TRBD1. The germline V gene has CDR1 SGHTA and CDR2 FQGTGA. Trimming cost V 8 bases and J 2 bases; bases outside gene matches: 3. The CDR3 runs 13 residues. CDR3 bases: TGTGCCAGCGGACAGGGTAACACAGATACGCAGTATTTT. This encodes CASGQGNTDTQYF.

To note about this clone: Other DNA sequences of this sample code for an identical CDR3. The chain has TRBV27 and TRBJ2-7; 11 bases are shared with TRBD1. In germline, CDR1 is MNHEY, CDR2 SMNVEV (reference sequence). J gave up 4 bases and V 3 bases, and 2 bases lay outside the gene matches. The CDR3 sequence is 14 residues long. CDR3: CASSFGTGGYEQYF. CDR3 sequence (DNA): TGTGCCAGCAGTTTTGGGACAGGGGGTTACGAGCAGTACTTC.

The chain recombines TRBV14 with TRBJ2-4, with 8 bases matching TRBD1. The CDR3 is made up of 13 amino acids. Germline loops: CDR1 SGHDN, CDR2 FVKESK. After removal of 6 bases from V and 6 bases from J, the junction contained 4 bases not matched to a gene. CDR3 nucleotide sequence: TGTGCCAGCAGAGGACAGGGAAGAAACATTCAGTACTTC. Translated: CASRGQGRNIQYF.

The rearrangement links TRBV28 to TRBJ1-5; TRBD1 might be the D (5 bases). CDR3 length equals 12 residues. Germline CDR1 and CDR2: MDHEN and SYDVKM. V dropped 4 bases and J dropped 6 bases, with 7 bases sitting between them. The DNA of the CDR3 is TGTGCCAGCAGTTACGGGGGTCAGCCCCAGCATTTT. Amino acids: CASSYGGQPQHF.

The CDR3: CASSWRGSGQPQHF. The CDR3 DNA reads TGTGCCAGTTCATGGAGGGGTTCAGGGCAGCCCCAGCATTTT. The V and J genes are TRBV28 and TRBJ1-5; the D gene is possibly TRBD1 (5 bases). The CDR3 totals 14 residues. V lost 9 bases and J 7 bases, leaving 19 bases between the germline ends. Germline lookup yields CDR1 MDHEN and CDR2 SYDVKM.

CDR3 loop: CASSFGDSIPNIQYF. DNA of the CDR3: TGTGCCAGCAGCTTCGGGGACAGTATCCCAAACATTCAGTACTTC. The rearrangement uses TRBV11-2 and TRBJ2-4; 7 nucleotides line up with TRBD1. This CDR3 is 15 amino acids long. V lost 3 bases, J lost 6 bases, and 8 bases stayed unmatched. Germline CDR1 SGHAT, CDR2 FQNNGV.

This chain joins TRBV19 and TRBJ2-7, with 10 bases fitting TRBD1. The V and J ends lost 3 bases and 0 bases, in that order; junction bases with no gene match: 2. Germline CDR1 is LNHDA and CDR2 is SQIVND (reference sequence). CDR3 length: 15 residues. CDR3 coding DNA: TGTGCCAGTAGTATGGGACAGGGGAGCTCCTACGAGCAGTACTTC. This codes for CASSMGQGSSYEQYF.

J is TRBJ1-2 and V is TRBV28; TRBD1 aligns across 12 bases. Germline CDR1 and CDR2: MDHEN and SYDVKM. The CDR3 consists of 16 residues. Losses at the gene ends were 7 bases for V and 4 bases for J; bases not matched to a gene: 10. The CDR3 DNA sequence: TGTGCCAGCAACCTCGTTGGGACAGGGGGCCTCTATGGCTACACCTTC. Translation: CASNLVGTGGLYGYTF.

The chain recombines TRBV9 with TRBJ1-1; 8 bases are shared with TRBD1. Per the germline V gene, CDR1 is SGDLS and CDR2 is YYNGEE. V was clipped by 2 bases and J by 5 bases; unmatched bases: 8. The CDR3 covers 15 residues. CDR3 nucleotides: TGTGCCAGCAGCGTGCACGGACAGGGAAGTACTGAAGCTTTCTTT. Its protein product is CASSVHGQGSTEAFF. Full variable domain (remainder filled in from reference TRBV9 and TRBJ1-1): DSGVTQTPKHLITATGQRVTLRCSPRSGDLSVYWYQQSLDQGLQFLIQYYNGEERAKGNILERFSAQQFPDLHSELNLSSLELGDSALYFCASSVHGQGSTEAFFGQGTRLTVV.

The chain joins TRBV12-3 or TRBV12-4 to TRBJ1-5, with D unclear. V lost 5 bases and J 6 bases, leaving 8 bases between the germline ends. There are 12 residues in the CDR3. DNA for the CDR3: TGTGCCAGCAGTACCTTCGGTCAGCCCCAGCATTTT. Translation: CASSTFGQPQHF.

V is TRBV28 and J is TRBJ2-7, with TRBD1 matching over 7 bases. Trimming took 5 bases from V and 5 from J; bases not matched to a gene: 12. From germline, CDR1 is MDHEN and CDR2 SYDVKM. This CDR3 region has 15 residues. The chain's CDR3 is CASSVLRQGGNEQYF. As DNA, the CDR3 is TGTGCCAGCAGTGTTCTACGACAGGGCGGAAACGAGCAGTACTTC.

The gene calls are TRBV27 and TRBJ1-4; D uncertain. Trimming stripped 1 base from V and 1 base from J, with 13 bases between. The CDR3 spans 17 residues. Germline V gene data show CDR1 as MNHEY and CDR2 as SMNVEV (reference sequence). The CDR3 coding sequence is TGTGCCAGCAGTTTATTATCCCGAGGGATAACTAATGAAAAACTGTTTTTT. Its protein product is CASSLLSRGITNEKLFF.

The chain couples TRBV7-9 to TRBJ1-1; 12 bases align to TRBD1. This CDR3 region has 18 residues. Per germline, CDR1 SEHNR and CDR2 FQNEAQ (reference sequence). Trimming at V came to 3 bases and at J to 4 bases, leaving 12 bases not matched to a gene. The CDR3 sequence is CASSFPRLPGQGATEAFF. CDR3 coding DNA: TGTGCCAGCAGCTTCCCCCGACTCCCGGGACAGGGGGCCACTGAAGCTTTCTTT.

This clone occurred many times. The chain joins TRBV3-1 (or the pseudogene TRBV3-2) to TRBJ2-1; 13 positions agree with TRBD2. The CDR3 contains 16 residues. From germline, CDR1 is LGHDT and CDR2 YNNKEL (reference sequence). V lost 2 bases, J lost 8 bases, and 6 bases stayed unmatched. CDR3 region: CASSQTSGGAIYEQFF. DNA for the CDR3: TGTGCCAGCAGCCAAACTAGCGGGGGGGCCATATATGAGCAGTTCTTC.

The chain joins TRBV5-1 to TRBJ2-1; D perhaps matches TRBD1 (6 bases). The V gene lost 3 bases and the J gene lost 8 bases, with 27 bases spanning the gap. The CDR3 length is 18 residues. Germline V gene lookup returns CDR1 SGHRS and CDR2 YFSETQ. The CDR3 coding sequence is TGCGCCAGCAGCTGGCCGATGTTCACAGGGAGTGTAGGGGATGAGCAGTTCTTC. Its protein is CASSWPMFTGSVGDEQFF.

The chain recombines TRBV5-6 with TRBJ1-3, with D possibly matching TRBD1 (6 bases). CDR3 length: 16 amino acids. Trimming took 0 bases from V and 0 from J, leaving 10 bases between them. Germline V gene data show CDR1 as SGHDT and CDR2 as YYEEEE. Here the CDR3 DNA reads TGTGCCAGCAGCTTGGAAGGACAGATCTCTGGAAACACCATATATTTT. This encodes CASSLEGQISGNTIYF.